The present T cell receptor beta chain was sequenced within a study of T cells in Graves' hyperthyroidism and ophthalmopathy (dated by TCRdb to the late 2010s). For context, the study as a whole: Peripheral blood was collected at initial diagnosis, before any treatment. Whether ophthalmopathy could be predicted prospectively was tested in an independent validation cohort made up of under 20 hyperthyroidism patients plus 17 patients who later progressed to ophthalmopathy. In addition, the study compared T-cell repertoires in thyroid tissue and in blood from a handful of Graves' hyperthyroidism patients. The paper reports TCR Vbeta CDR3 sequencing of 135 peripheral blood samples: around 41 ophthalmopathy, about 75 hyperthyroidism and around 17 progressor patients. The roughly 91 discovery patients were randomly split 7:3 into training and test sets. After sampling, hyperthyroidism patients received methimazole starting at 30 mg daily, and ophthalmopathy patients received high-dose intravenous methylprednisolone. To identify distinguishing TCR V-J signatures, a discovery cohort of around 98 patients was used, comprising 40 to 45 with Graves' ophthalmopathy and roughly 60 with stable Graves' hyperthyroidism.

CDR1 SGHDT and CDR2 YYEEEE were looked up in the germline V gene. The CDR3 sequence holds 15 residues, the cysteine and phenylalanine included. Only the CDR3 region is kept as DNA, spanning 45 bases read in frame from base 1. V is trimmed back by 6 bases and J by 9 bases, and the junction contains 9 bases that no gene match accounts for. A patient counted as having stable Graves' hyperthyroidism if no progression to ophthalmopathy occurred over 18 months of follow-up. The hyperthyroidism patients were between 18 and 65 years old and newly diagnosed, with a disease duration of less than 2 months. Any patient with an uncontrolled infection, another autoimmune disease, pregnancy or lactation was excluded. Clinical symptoms, serum thyroxine and TRAb, thyroid ultrasound, and orbital computed tomography formed the basis for the diagnoses. Ficoll-Paque density gradient centrifugation was used to isolate PBMCs from 9.5 to 10 ml of fresh peripheral blood. Total RNA was extracted with Trizol reagent, and quality was checked on an Agilent 2100 Bioanalyzer.

The TCR beta CDR3 regions were amplified from the RNA transcripts. The first round of RT-PCR for the TCR CDR3 was performed with the HTBI primer set and the Qiagen OneStep RT-PCR kit. The libraries were constructed in a second round of multiplex PCR and then size-selected and purified. Sequencing of the libraries was done on an Illumina HiSeq2000 using paired-end 100 bp reads. The published analysis was carried out like this. SOAPnuke was used to process the raw data, throwing out any read that contained adapters or uncalled bases, had a mean Phred below 15, or lacked an exact constant-primer or identifier match. COPE v1.2.5 was used to merge the high-quality paired reads, and each unique nucleotide sequence was defined as a clonotype. MiTCR v1.1 was used to align the clonotypes against IMGT TRBV, TRBD and TRBJ reference segments. Analysis was restricted to V-J combinations with a frequency above 0.0001, which covered 98% to 99.2% of repertoires. The TCS score was defined as F50 (clonal expansion) divided by E x V (chaos), with BLOSUM62-based TCRdist calculated between CDR3 peptides within each V-J. Welch's t-statistics and random forest reduced 500 to 550 V-J features to under 15, which were used in a naive Bayes classifier (R e1071). TCRdb reanalyzed the raw reads on its own, using fastp at Q25 for trimming and MiXCR for clone calling, and kept in-frame beta chains. Under each unique CDR3 protein, matching rows form one entry showing the most common genes and DNA. The V and J calls and clone size come from TCRdb's table, not from the authors' own analysis. The sample records approximately 510,000 distinct CDR3 sequences, less than 25% of which are singletons. The top ten constitute more than 20% of the sample.

Points the paper makes about the study in general: Most expanded thyroid clonotypes (frequency above 0.001) were also detected in blood, a finding suggesting that blood repertoires may reflect thyroid immune responses. No statistical method was used to fix the sample size in advance, and group allocation was not hidden from the investigators. In validation, the model predicted progression to ophthalmopathy a median of 6.5 months before onset, with over 60% sensitivity and 72.22% specificity. Ophthalmopathy was separated from stable hyperthyroidism by a 13 V-J signature model, with 87.88% sensitivity and about 81% specificity obtained in cross-validation and 80%/75% obtained in testing.

On this clonotype: Its recognized antigen is unknown. Base qualities are not provided; no much larger clone lies one nucleotide away.

Sequencing used blood. Recombination linked TRBV5-6 to TRBJ1-6; 10 central bases correspond to TRBD1. The sequence was collected from a man aged 18 to 29 with Graves' hyperthyroidism. The DNA is as follows: TGTGCCAGCACCCCTGGGACAGGGGTAGGTTCACCCCTCCACTTT. Its protein is CASTPGTGVGSPLHF.